Listed here is a single TCR beta chain. What it recognizes is unknown. A read error is possible here, since a much larger clone lies one base away. As the CDR3 is not closed by the conserved phenylalanine or tryptophan, this likely results from a read error. Before thyroid surgery, none of the patients had received any treatment. The source of the sample is a study of metastatic and nonmetastatic thyroid tumors. Study information: Malignant thyroid and benign thyroid patients provided blood and tumor or nodule tissue whose repertoires were compared. Broader study findings: According to reports, the diversity of TCR beta was significantly higher in malignant thyroid tumors than in benign nodules, and this held in both blood and tumor samples.

V was trimmed by 1 base and J by 10 bases, leaving 13 bases between them. The CDR3 extends over 12 amino acids. Germline-derived CDR1 and CDR2 are SQVTM and ANQGSEA. Authors' analysis steps: CDR3 was compared across clinicopathological groups, and the resulting differences were used to build a distant-metastasis classifier for papillary thyroid cancer. With MiXCR, TCRdb reprocessed the PCR reads. For this entry, the V and J calls and clone size follow TCRdb and not the study's own pipeline. The data show 25,000 to 30,000 clones, over 20% seen once. The TCR comes from a female donor with papillary thyroid cancer or a benign thyroid nodule (not recorded which). Some clones in this sample may be carry-over from other donors' samples. This sequence joins TRBV29-1 and TRBJ1-1; weak D call: TRBD1 (5 bases). Source material: blood. CDR3 coding DNA: TGCAGCGTTGAAGTGGGGGGGAAAGTAGCTTTCCTT. This gives the protein CSVEVGGKVAFL.